This TCR beta chain emerged from a study of blood T cell repertoires in COVID-19. Looking at the study overall: From the United States, Italy and Spain came samples of acute and convalescent COVID-19. Nucleic acid was either cDNA or gDNA, and it came from T cells, B-cell-depleted T cells, or PBMCs.

In the authors' workflow: By means of reference gene primer amplification, nucleated cell counts were estimated. Produced via immunoSEQ multiplex PCR; TCRdb's table is partial and in-frame only. The V and J calls and clone size were taken over from that table, and D and trimming were inferred from the DNA. The sample includes 300,000 to 350,000 clones, roughly 88% of them seen just once. The germline V and J ends were trimmed by 6 bases and 6 bases, with 11 bases remaining between them. This CDR3 spans 12 amino acids. Germline loops: CDR1 LNHNV, CDR2 YYDKDF (reference sequence). The chain combines TRBV15 with TRBJ1-2; no clear D. The clonotype was recovered from a woman aged 25-40 years with COVID-19, enrolled during active disease. Sample: peripheral blood. For the CDR3, the DNA is TGTGCCACCAGACGGGGAGCTGATGGCTACACCTTC. This codes for CATRRGADGYTF.